A selection of T cell receptor beta chains follows, all from one sample in a study of shared clonotypes between healthy human individuals. Measured with immunoSEQ multiplex PCR; TCRdb has only the in-frame clones, and not every one. There are fewer than 700,000 clones in the sample; roughly 79% occur only once, and about 11% lies in the top ten. The sequenced sample consisted of PBMCs. These TCRs come from a woman aged 40 to 50 in good health. Some clones in this sample may be carry-over from other donors' samples. The CDR3 runs from the conserved cysteine through the conserved F or W. Fields, in order: clone size, J gene, V gene, D gene, CDR3 protein, CDR3 DNA. D genes are given only for firm matches. Part of the rows lack a size; the others show once, few, many or a class for expanded clones.

clone_size: NA; j_call: TRBJ2-4; v_call: TRBV6-1; d_call: NA; cdr3_aa: CASSLDGMSIQYF; cdr3_nt: TGTGCCAGCAGTTTGGACGGGATGAGCATTCAGTACTTC
clone_size: NA; j_call: TRBJ2-7; v_call: TRBV30; d_call: TRBD2; cdr3_aa: CAWSALADEQYF; cdr3_nt: TGTGCCTGGAGTGCACTAGCGGACGAGCAGTACTTC
clone_size: NA; j_call: TRBJ2-5; v_call: TRBV9; d_call: TRBD2; cdr3_aa: CASSVALAGGFQETQYF; cdr3_nt: TGTGCCAGCAGCGTAGCACTAGCGGGAGGGTTCCAAGAGACCCAGTACTTC
clone_size: NA; j_call: TRBJ2-1; v_call: TRBV5-4; d_call: NA; cdr3_aa: CASSPRTGTPEQFF; cdr3_nt: TGTGCCAGCAGCCCCCGCACCGGGACTCCCGAGCAGTTCTTC
clone_size: NA; j_call: TRBJ1-2; v_call: TRBV30; d_call: NA; cdr3_aa: CAWSVPGGYTF; cdr3_nt: TGTGCCTGGAGTGTCCCGGGTGGCTACACCTTC
clone_size: few; j_call: TRBJ2-6; v_call: TRBV5-1; d_call: NA; cdr3_aa: CASSPFSAAGANVLTF; cdr3_nt: TGCGCCAGCAGCCCCTTTTCCGCCGCTGGGGCCAACGTCCTGACTTTC
clone_size: few; j_call: TRBJ2-3; v_call: TRBV9; d_call: TRBD2; cdr3_aa: CASSVGLGEGTDTQYF; cdr3_nt: TGTGCCAGCAGCGTAGGCCTGGGGGAGGGTACAGATACGCAGTATTTT
clone_size: many; j_call: TRBJ2-4; v_call: TRBV28; d_call: NA; cdr3_aa: CASSYEVRDIQYF; cdr3_nt: TGTGCCAGCAGCTATGAGGTACGGGACATTCAGTACTTC
clone_size: NA; j_call: TRBJ2-2; v_call: TRBV9; d_call: NA; cdr3_aa: CASSRQGTGELFF; cdr3_nt: TGTGCCAGCAGCAGGCAGGGCACCGGGGAGCTGTTTTTT
clone_size: NA; j_call: TRBJ2-7; v_call: TRBV27; d_call: NA; cdr3_aa: CASSLLSVSEQYF; cdr3_nt: TGTGCCAGCAGTTTGCTCTCAGTTAGTGAGCAGTACTTC
clone_size: NA; j_call: TRBJ2-3; v_call: TRBV5-1; d_call: TRBD2; cdr3_aa: CASSMGTSGSLLPGDTQYF; cdr3_nt: TGCGCCAGCAGCATGGGGACTAGCGGGAGCCTCCTACCTGGGGATACGCAGTATTTT
clone_size: NA; j_call: TRBJ1-4; v_call: TRBV2; d_call: NA; cdr3_aa: CASRTTQWSEKLFF; cdr3_nt: TGTGCCAGCAGGACGACACAATGGTCCGAAAAACTGTTTTTT
clone_size: NA; j_call: TRBJ1-3; v_call: TRBV10-2; d_call: NA; cdr3_aa: CASHGSGNTIYF; cdr3_nt: TGCGCCAGCCACGGCTCTGGAAACACCATATATTTT
clone_size: NA; j_call: TRBJ2-7; v_call: TRBV28; d_call: TRBD1; cdr3_aa: CASSLTGVHEQYF; cdr3_nt: TGTGCCAGCAGTCTGACAGGGGTCCACGAGCAGTACTTC
clone_size: NA; j_call: TRBJ2-7; v_call: TRBV11-2; d_call: NA; cdr3_aa: CASSIDRTHEQYF; cdr3_nt: TGTGCCAGCAGCATCGACAGGACCCACGAGCAGTACTTC
clone_size: NA; j_call: TRBJ1-4; v_call: TRBV5-4; d_call: TRBD1; cdr3_aa: CASSPDRAEKLFF; cdr3_nt: TGTGCCAGCAGCCCGGACAGGGCTGAAAAACTGTTTTTT
clone_size: many; j_call: TRBJ2-3; v_call: TRBV6-4; d_call: NA; cdr3_aa: CASSGDSTDTQYF; cdr3_nt: TGTGCCAGCAGTGGGGACAGCACAGATACGCAGTATTTT
clone_size: NA; j_call: TRBJ2-5; v_call: TRBV7-9; d_call: NA; cdr3_aa: CASSPTLGEQETQYF; cdr3_nt: TGTGCCAGCAGCCCCACCCTGGGGGAGCAAGAGACCCAGTACTTC
clone_size: NA; j_call: TRBJ2-7; v_call: TRBV7-2; d_call: TRBD2; cdr3_aa: CASSESAGGAEQYF; cdr3_nt: TGTGCCAGCTCTGAATCGGCGGGAGGGGCGGAGCAGTACTTC
clone_size: NA; j_call: TRBJ2-5; v_call: TRBV7-9; d_call: NA; cdr3_aa: CASSSYGGLSETQYF; cdr3_nt: TGTGCCAGCAGCTCCTACGGAGGGCTCTCGGAGACCCAGTACTTC
clone_size: NA; j_call: TRBJ2-1; v_call: TRBV10-3; d_call: NA; cdr3_aa: CAMRKGSQANNEQFF; cdr3_nt: TGTGCCATGAGAAAGGGGAGCCAGGCCAACAATGAGCAGTTCTTC